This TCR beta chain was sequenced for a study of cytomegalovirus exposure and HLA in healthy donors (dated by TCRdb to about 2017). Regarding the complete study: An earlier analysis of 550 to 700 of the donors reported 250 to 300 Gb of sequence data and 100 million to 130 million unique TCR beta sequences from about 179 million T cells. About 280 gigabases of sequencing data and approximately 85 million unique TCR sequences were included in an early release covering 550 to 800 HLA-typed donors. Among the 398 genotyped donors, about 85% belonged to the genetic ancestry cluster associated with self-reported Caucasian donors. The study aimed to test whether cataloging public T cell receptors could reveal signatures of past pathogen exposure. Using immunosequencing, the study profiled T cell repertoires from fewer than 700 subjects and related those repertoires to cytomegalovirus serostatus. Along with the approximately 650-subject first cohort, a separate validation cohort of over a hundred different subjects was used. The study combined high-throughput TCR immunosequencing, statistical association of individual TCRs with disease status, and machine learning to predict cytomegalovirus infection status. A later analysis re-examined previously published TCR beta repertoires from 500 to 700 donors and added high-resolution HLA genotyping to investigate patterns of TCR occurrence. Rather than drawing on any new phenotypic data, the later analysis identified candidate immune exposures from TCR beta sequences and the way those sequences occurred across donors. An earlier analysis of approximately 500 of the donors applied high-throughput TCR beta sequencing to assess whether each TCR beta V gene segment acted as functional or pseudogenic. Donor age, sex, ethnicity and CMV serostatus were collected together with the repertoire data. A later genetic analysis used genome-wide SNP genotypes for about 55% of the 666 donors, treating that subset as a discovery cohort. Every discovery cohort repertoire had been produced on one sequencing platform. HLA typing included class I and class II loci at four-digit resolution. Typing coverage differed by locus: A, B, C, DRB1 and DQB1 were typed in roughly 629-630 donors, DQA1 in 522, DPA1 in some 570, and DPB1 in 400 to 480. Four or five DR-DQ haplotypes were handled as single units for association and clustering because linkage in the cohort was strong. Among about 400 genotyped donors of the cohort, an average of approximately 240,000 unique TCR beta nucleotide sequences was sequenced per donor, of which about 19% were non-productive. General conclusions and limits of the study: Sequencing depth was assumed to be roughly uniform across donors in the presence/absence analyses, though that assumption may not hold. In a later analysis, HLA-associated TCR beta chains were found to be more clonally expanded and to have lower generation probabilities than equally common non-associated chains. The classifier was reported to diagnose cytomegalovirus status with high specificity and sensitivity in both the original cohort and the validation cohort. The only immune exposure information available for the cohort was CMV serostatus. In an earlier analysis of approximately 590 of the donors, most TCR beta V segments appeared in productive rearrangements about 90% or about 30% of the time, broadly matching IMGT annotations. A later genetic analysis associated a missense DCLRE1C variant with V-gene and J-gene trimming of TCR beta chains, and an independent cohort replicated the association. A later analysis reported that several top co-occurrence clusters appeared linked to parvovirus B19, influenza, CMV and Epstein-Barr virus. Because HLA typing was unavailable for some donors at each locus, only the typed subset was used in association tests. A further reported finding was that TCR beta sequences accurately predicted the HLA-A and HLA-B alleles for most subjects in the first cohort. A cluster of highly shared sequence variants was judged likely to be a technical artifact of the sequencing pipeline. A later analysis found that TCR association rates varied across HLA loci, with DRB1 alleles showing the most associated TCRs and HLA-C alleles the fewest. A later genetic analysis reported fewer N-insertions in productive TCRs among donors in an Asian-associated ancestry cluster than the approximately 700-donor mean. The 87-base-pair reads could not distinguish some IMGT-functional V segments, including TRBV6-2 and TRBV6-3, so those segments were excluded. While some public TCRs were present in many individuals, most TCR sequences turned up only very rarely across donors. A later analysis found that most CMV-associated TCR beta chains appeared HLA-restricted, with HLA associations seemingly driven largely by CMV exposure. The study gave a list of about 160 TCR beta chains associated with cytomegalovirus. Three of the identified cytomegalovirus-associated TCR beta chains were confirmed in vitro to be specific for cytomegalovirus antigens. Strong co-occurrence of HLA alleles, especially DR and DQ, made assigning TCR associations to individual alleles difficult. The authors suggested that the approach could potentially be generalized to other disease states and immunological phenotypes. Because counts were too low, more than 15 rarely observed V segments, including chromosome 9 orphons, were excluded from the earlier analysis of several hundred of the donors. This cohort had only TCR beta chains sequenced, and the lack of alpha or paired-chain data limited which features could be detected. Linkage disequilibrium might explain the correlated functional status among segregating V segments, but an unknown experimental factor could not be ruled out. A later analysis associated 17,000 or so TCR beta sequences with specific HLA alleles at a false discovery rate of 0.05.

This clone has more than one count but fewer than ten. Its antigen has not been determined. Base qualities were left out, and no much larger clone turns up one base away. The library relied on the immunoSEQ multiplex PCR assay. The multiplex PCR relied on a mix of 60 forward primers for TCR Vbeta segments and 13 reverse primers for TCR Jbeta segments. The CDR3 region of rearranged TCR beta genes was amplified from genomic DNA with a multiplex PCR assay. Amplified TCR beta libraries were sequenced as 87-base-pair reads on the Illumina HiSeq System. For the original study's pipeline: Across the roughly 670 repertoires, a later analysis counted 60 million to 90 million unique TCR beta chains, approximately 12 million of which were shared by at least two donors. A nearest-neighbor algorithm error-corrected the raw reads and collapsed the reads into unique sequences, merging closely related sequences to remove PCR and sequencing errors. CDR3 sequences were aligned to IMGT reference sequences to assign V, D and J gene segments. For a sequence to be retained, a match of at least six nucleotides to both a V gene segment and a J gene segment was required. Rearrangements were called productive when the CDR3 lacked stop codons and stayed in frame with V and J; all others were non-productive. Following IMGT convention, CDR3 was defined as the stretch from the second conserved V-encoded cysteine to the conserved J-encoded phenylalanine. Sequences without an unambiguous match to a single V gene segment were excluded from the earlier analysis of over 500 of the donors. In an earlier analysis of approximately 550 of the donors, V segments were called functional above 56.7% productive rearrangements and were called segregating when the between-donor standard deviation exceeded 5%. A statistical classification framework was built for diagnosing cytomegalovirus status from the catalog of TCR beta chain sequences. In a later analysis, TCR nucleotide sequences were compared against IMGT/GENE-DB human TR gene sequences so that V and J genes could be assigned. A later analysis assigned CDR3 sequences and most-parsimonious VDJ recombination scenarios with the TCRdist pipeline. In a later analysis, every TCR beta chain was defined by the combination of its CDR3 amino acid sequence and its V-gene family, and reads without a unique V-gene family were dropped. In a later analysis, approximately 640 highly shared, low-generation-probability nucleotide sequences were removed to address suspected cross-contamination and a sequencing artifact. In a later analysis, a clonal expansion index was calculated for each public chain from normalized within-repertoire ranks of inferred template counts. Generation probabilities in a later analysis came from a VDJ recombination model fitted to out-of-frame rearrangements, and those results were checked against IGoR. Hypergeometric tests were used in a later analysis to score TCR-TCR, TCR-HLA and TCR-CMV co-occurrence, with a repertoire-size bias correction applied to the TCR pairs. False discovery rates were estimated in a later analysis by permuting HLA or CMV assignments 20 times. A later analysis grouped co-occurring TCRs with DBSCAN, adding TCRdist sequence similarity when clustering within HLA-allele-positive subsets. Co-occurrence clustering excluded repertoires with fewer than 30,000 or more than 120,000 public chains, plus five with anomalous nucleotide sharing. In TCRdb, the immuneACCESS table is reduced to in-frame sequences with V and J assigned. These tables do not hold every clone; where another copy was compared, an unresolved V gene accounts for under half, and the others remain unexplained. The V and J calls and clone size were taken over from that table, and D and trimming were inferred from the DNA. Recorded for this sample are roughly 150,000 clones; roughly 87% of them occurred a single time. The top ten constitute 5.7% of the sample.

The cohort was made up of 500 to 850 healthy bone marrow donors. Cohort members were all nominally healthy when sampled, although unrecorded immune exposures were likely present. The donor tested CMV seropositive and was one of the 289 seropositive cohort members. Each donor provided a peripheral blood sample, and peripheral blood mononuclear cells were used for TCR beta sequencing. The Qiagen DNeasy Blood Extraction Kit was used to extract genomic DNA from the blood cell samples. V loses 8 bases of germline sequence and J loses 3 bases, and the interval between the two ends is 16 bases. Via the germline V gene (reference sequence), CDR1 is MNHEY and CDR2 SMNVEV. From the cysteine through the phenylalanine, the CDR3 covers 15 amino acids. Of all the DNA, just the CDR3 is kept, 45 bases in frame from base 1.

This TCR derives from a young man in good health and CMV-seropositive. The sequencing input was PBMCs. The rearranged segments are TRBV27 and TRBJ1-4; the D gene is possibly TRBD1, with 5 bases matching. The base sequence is TGTGCCAGCGGGTTACAGGTCTGGGCTAATGAAAAACTGTTTTTT. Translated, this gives CASGLQVWANEKLFF.